The 29 T cell receptor beta chains presented below share a single source sample, sequenced in a study of Graves' ophthalmopathy and Graves' hyperthyroidism. TCR beta CDR3 regions were amplified from RNA transcripts. HTBI primers primed a first-round RT-PCR, and a second-round multiplex PCR followed. MiXCR, run by TCRdb on the multiplex PCR reads, gives a single entry per CDR3 protein. The sample shows roughly 380,000 distinct CDR3 sequences, 15% to 17% of them seen only once. The sequencing input was peripheral blood. Receptors originate from a woman aged 18-35 years with stable Graves' hyperthyroidism.

The chain couples TRBV2 to TRBJ2-5; TRBD2 agrees at 14 bases. Trimming at V came to 6 bases and at J to 5 bases, leaving 8 bases not matched to a gene. Germline CDR1 reads SNHLY; CDR2 reads FYNNEI. This CDR3 contains 16 residues. The CDR3 here is CASSVRLAGGQETQYF. Written as DNA, the CDR3 is TGTGCCAGCAGCGTAAGACTAGCGGGGGGGCAGGAGACCCAGTACTTC.

The table lists this clonotype with many counts. The junction and the germline gene differ at one end; a read error may be behind it. This sequence joins TRBV2 and TRBJ1-1, with TRBD1 as a possible D gene (6 bases). The CDR3 covers 13 residues. Germline values: CDR1 SNHLY, CDR2 FYNNEI. The CDR3 region is CASSYRAGTEASF. CDR3 DNA sequence: TGTGCCAGCAGCTACAGGGCAGGTACTGAAGCTTCCTTT.

This clonotype was detected ten times or more. The rearrangement joins TRBV29-1 to TRBJ2-7; D might be TRBD1 (6 bases). The CDR3 sequence is 13 residues long. Per the germline V gene, CDR1 is SQVTM and CDR2 is ANQGSEA. V was trimmed by 6 bases and J by 0 bases, leaving 12 bases between them. CDR3 residues: CSVRTEHSYEQYF. CDR3 nucleotides: TGCAGCGTGAGGACAGAACACTCCTACGAGCAGTACTTC.

In this sample, this clonotype turned up many times. The chain joins TRBV9 to TRBJ2-2; TRBD1 is a possible D gene (6 bases). This CDR3 spans 14 amino acids. V was shortened by 3 bases and J by 2 bases, with 8 bases between the two germline ends. Germline CDR1 is SGDLS and CDR2 is YYNGEE. The CDR3 DNA follows: TGTGCCAGCAGCGAGGGGGTAAACACCGGGGAGCTGTTTTTT. It is translated as CASSEGVNTGELFF.

The chain joins TRBV7-8 to TRBJ1-1; no firm D call. V shed 3 bases and J shed 8 bases, with 16 bases lying between them. The CDR3 totals 14 residues. Germline V gene lookup returns CDR1 SGHVS and CDR2 FQNEAQ. The CDR3 region is CASSFPESAVEAFF. The CDR3 region has the DNA TGTGCCAGCAGCTTTCCCGAGTCCGCGGTGGAAGCTTTCTTT.

This clonotype has a count of ten or more. V usage is TRBV6-1 and J usage is TRBJ2-2; a possible D gene is TRBD1 (6 bases). V dropped 2 bases and J dropped 7 bases, with 8 bases sitting between them. Looked up from germline, CDR1 is MNHNS and CDR2 is SASEGT. The CDR3 is made up of 13 amino acids. The chain's CDR3 is CASSETGNGELFF. CDR3 coding DNA: TGTGCCAGCAGTGAAACAGGGAACGGGGAGCTGTTTTTT.

The gene calls are TRBV5-1 and TRBJ2-4; D possibly uses TRBD1 or TRBD2 (5 bases each). The CDR3 extends over 14 amino acids. Trimming left V 5 bases short and J 8 bases short, with 17 bases between. Germline CDR1 is SGHRS and CDR2 is YFSETQ. The CDR3 nucleotides are TGCGCCAGCAGTAAGATGGGGGAGTCGGACATTCAGTACTTC. This codes for CASSKMGESDIQYF.

This chain joins TRBV7-2 and TRBJ2-7, with a weak D call TRBD2 (5 bases). Germline-derived CDR1 and CDR2 are SGHTA and FQGNSA. With 5 bases removed from V and 0 bases from J, the gap between germline ends came to 11 bases. The CDR3 loop spans 14 amino acids. CDR3 coding DNA: TGTGCCAGCAGCCCCATGAGCGGCTCCTACGAGCAGTACTTC. This translates into CASSPMSGSYEQYF.

The table lists this clonotype with many counts. The V gene is TRBV27, the J gene TRBJ2-2; tentatively, D is TRBD1 (5 bases). CDR1 is MNHEY and CDR2 is SMNVEV in the germline V gene (reference sequence). There are 15 residues in the CDR3. Trimming left V 5 bases short and J 6 bases short, with 16 bases between. CDR3 amino acids: CASSLNPTGAGELFF. CDR3 sequence (DNA): TGTGCCAGCAGTCTAAATCCCACAGGAGCCGGGGAGCTGTTTTTT.

The chain couples TRBV12-3 or TRBV12-4 to TRBJ1-1; D is unclear. Trimming cost V 6 bases and J 7 bases, with 9 bases left between them. The CDR3 covers 11 residues. The CDR3 sequence is CASSSEIEAFF. In DNA form, the CDR3 reads TGTGCCAGCAGCTCGGAGATTGAAGCTTTCTTT.

Only a few counts were recorded for this clonotype. A clone one base away is much larger, so this may be a read error. The V and J genes are TRBV12-3 or TRBV12-4 and TRBJ1-2, with 11 bases identical to TRBD1. CDR3 length equals 17 residues. The CDR3 here is CTSSFYLLGQGAKGYTF. CDR3 sequence (DNA): TGTACCAGCAGTTTCTACCTGTTAGGACAGGGGGCGAAGGGCTACACCTTC.

V and J are TRBV7-2 and TRBJ1-5; TRBD1 matches at 8 bases. From germline, CDR1 is SGHTA and CDR2 FQGNSA. CDR3 length equals 17 residues. J gave up 4 bases and V 0 bases, and 8 bases lay outside the gene matches. As DNA, the CDR3 is TGTGCCAGCAGCTTAGCCGCGGACAGGGCCCTGAATCAGCCCCAGCATTTT. It specifies CASSLAADRALNQPQHF.

This clonotype has a count of ten or more. The chain couples TRBV12-3 or TRBV12-4 to TRBJ2-7; D call uncertain. The CDR3 has 12 amino acids. V was trimmed by 4 bases and J by 3 bases, leaving 7 bases between them. The CDR3 DNA follows: TGTGCCAGCAGTTCTCGGATCTACGAGCAGTACTTC. Encoded protein: CASSSRIYEQYF.

This clonotype was found many times. The chain is built from TRBV6-1 and TRBJ1-2; 9 nucleotides agree with TRBD1. CDR3 length equals 13 residues. The J segment lost 6 bases and the V segment lost 4 bases, leaving 3 bases of the junction unmatched. Germline V gene lookup returns CDR1 MNHNS and CDR2 SASEGT. The CDR3 protein is CASSVGTGNGYTF. The CDR3 nucleotides are TGTGCCAGCAGTGTCGGGACAGGGAATGGCTACACCTTC.

Regarding this clonotype: A much larger clone is a single base away; this may be a read error. The chain combines TRBV28 with TRBJ2-5; 7 bases align to TRBD2. Germline loops: CDR1 MDHEN, CDR2 SYDVKM. The CDR3 runs 14 residues. In nucleotides, the CDR3 is TGTGCCATCAGTTTGTGGGGAGGGGAAGTGGGCCAGTACTTC. This translates into CAISLWGGEVGQYF.

This clonotype appeared many times. V and J are TRBV7-9 and TRBJ2-5; TRBD2 matches 7 bases. CDR3 length equals 14 residues. V trimming: 7 bases; J trimming: 3 bases; junction bases outside the gene matches: 8. Germline lookup yields CDR1 SEHNR and CDR2 FQNEAQ (reference sequence). As DNA, the CDR3 is TGTGCCAGCACCCTGGGACTACTCAAAGAGACCCAGTACTTC. Translating gives CASTLGLLKETQYF.

This chain links TRBV6-1 with TRBJ2-5; D may be TRBD2 (6 bases). Trimming stripped 5 bases from V and 5 bases from J, with 21 bases between. CDR3 length: 16 amino acids. Germline assignment: CDR1 MNHNS and CDR2 SASEGT. Written as DNA, the CDR3 is TGTGCCAGCAGTAGCTATTGGGACTTAGTGTCGGAGACCCAGTACTTC. It codes for CASSSYWDLVSETQYF.

This clonotype was found many times. This chain links TRBV20-1 with TRBJ1-1; D gene uncertain. Per germline, CDR1 DFQATT and CDR2 SNEGSKA (reference sequence). Trimming pared 1 base from V and 5 bases from J, leaving 14 bases between. There are 14 residues in the CDR3. The CDR3 nucleotides read TGCAGTGCTAGAGCCCACTCGGTAAGGACTGAAGCTTTCTTT. Translating it yields CSARAHSVRTEAFF.

This clonotype turned up a few times. This chain uses TRBV29-1 with TRBJ2-2; 7 positions match TRBD1. The CDR3 has 13 residues. J was trimmed by 7 bases and V by 7 bases; bases with no gene match: 9. The germline V gene encodes CDR1 SQVTM and CDR2 ANQGSEA. The CDR3 loop is CSGRVGGDGELFF. The CDR3 bases are TGCAGCGGCCGGGTAGGGGGCGACGGGGAGCTGTTTTTT.

This clonotype was detected many times. The chain joins TRBV6-2 or TRBV6-3 to TRBJ2-7, with a weak D call TRBD1 (5 bases). This CDR3 has 15 residues. Trimming pared 5 bases from V and 0 bases from J, leaving 14 bases between. The germline CDR1 and CDR2 sequences are MNHEY and SVGEGT. The CDR3 DNA is TGTGCCAGCAGTCCCCTTGAAGGGGACTCCTACGAGCAGTACTTC. This gives the protein CASSPLEGDSYEQYF.

This clonotype was counted only a few times. This may arise from a read error, as a much more abundant clone is one base away. The rearrangement links TRBV5-1 to TRBJ1-1, with no clear D. Germline V lookup: CDR1 SGHRS, CDR2 YFSETQ. V lost 1 base and J 3 bases, leaving 7 bases between the germline ends. The CDR3 is 13 residues long. The DNA for the CDR3 is TGCGCCAGCAGCTTGTACCCGTACACTGAAGCTTTCTTT. Translation: CASSLYPYTEAFF.

This clonotype was seen repeatedly, ten times or more. CDR3 nucleotide sequence: TGTGCCAGCAGCCTGCTACCTGCTAGCTCGTACCAAGAGACCCAGTACTTC. This codes for CASSLLPASSYQETQYF. The chain uses TRBV11-2 and TRBJ2-5; D is possibly TRBD2 (5 bases). Trimming removed 5 bases at V and 0 bases at J, with 19 bases between. In germline, CDR1 is SGHAT, CDR2 FQNNGV. The CDR3 covers 17 residues.

This clonotype has ten or more counts. The chain recombines TRBV7-9 with TRBJ1-2, with D possibly matching TRBD1 (6 bases). CDR1 is SEHNR and CDR2 is FQNEAQ in the germline V gene (reference sequence). The CDR3 extends over 13 amino acids. Trimming removed 5 bases at V and 6 bases at J, with 13 bases between. The CDR3 here is CASSLLGGDGYTF. For the CDR3, the DNA is TGTGCCAGCAGCCTGCTAGGGGGTGATGGCTACACCTTC. The complete variable domain, with remaining parts taken from reference TRBV7-9 and TRBJ1-2, reads DTGVSQNPRHKITKRGQNVTFRCDPISEHNRLYWYRQTLGQGPEFLTYFQNEAQLEKSRLLSDRFSAERPKGSFSTLEIQRTEQGDSAMYLCASSLLGGDGYTFGSGTRLTVV.

This clonotype has only a few counts. V is TRBV29-1 and J is TRBJ2-7; 7 bases are a match to TRBD1. CDR1 SQVTM and CDR2 ANQGSEA come from the germline V gene. The CDR3 is 15 amino acids. Trimming at V came to 6 bases and at J to 7 bases, leaving 18 bases not matched to a gene. CDR3 sequence (DNA): TGCAGCGTGATACACAGGACAGGTTTGCCGGGAGAGCAGTACTTC. This translates into CSVIHRTGLPGEQYF.

This clonotype was observed many times. The V gene is TRBV7-2, the J gene TRBJ2-5; 8 nucleotides align to TRBD2. Germline trimming cut 4 bases from V and 3 bases from J; bases unmatched to any gene: 7. Germline V CDR1 and CDR2: SGHTA, FQGNSA. CDR3 length: 15 residues. Written as DNA, the CDR3 is TGTGCCAGCAGCTCTTCCGGGACTAGAAAAGAGACCCAGTACTTC. It is translated as CASSSSGTRKETQYF. The full variable domain, in which reference TRBV7-2 and TRBJ2-5 provide the parts outside the CDR3, is GAGVSQSPSNKVTEKGKDVELRCDPISGHTALYWYRQSLGQGLEFLIYFQGNSAPDKSGLPSDRFSAERTGGSVSTLTIQRTQQEDSAVYLCASSSSGTRKETQYFGPGTRLLVL.

Concerning this clonotype: Relative to the germline gene, one junction end is altered; a read error may explain this. The J gene is TRBJ1-1, the V gene TRBV11-2; TRBD1 might be the D (5 bases). In germline, CDR1 is SGHAT, CDR2 FQNNGV. The CDR3 is 17 residues long. CDR3 loop: CASSLGRGRRAYTESFF. CDR3 DNA sequence: TGTGCCAGCAGCTTAGGCCGGGGGAGACGTGCTTACACTGAATCTTTCTTT.

V usage is TRBV12-3 or TRBV12-4 and J usage is TRBJ1-2; 7 bases align to TRBD1. The CDR3 runs 14 residues. V lost 7 bases to trimming and J lost 3 bases; unmatched junction nucleotides: 8. CDR3 sequence: CASTLGTAYYGYTF. The CDR3 DNA follows: TGTGCCAGCACCCTCGGGACAGCCTACTATGGCTACACCTTC.

This clonotype occurred many times. The chain recombines TRBV6-5 with TRBJ1-1; 11 bases align to TRBD1. Germline-derived CDR1 and CDR2 are MNHEY and SVGAGI. The V and J ends lost 2 bases and 3 bases, in that order; junction bases with no gene match: 2. The CDR3 length is 15 residues. In nucleotides, the CDR3 is TGTGCCAGCAGTTACCCGGGACAGGGGGACACTGAAGCTTTCTTT. This codes for CASSYPGQGDTEAFF.

The chain has TRBV4-1 and TRBJ1-1, with D tentatively TRBD1 (5 bases). Per germline, CDR1 MGHRA and CDR2 YSYEKL. Trimming pared 8 bases from V and 4 bases from J, leaving 20 bases between. This CDR3 is 15 amino acids long. The DNA for the CDR3 is TGCGCCAGCGGTGGTTGGGCCATGGGGGGCACTGAAGCTTTCTTT. It yields the protein CASGGWAMGGTEAFF.